This TCR beta chain was sequenced for a study of blood T cell repertoires in COVID-19. Study at large: The origin of the acute and convalescent COVID-19 samples was the United States, Italy and Spain.

This CDR3 has 14 residues. The germline V gene has CDR1 SQVTM and CDR2 ANQGSEA. The V end lost 7 bases, the J end lost 2 bases, and 16 bases lay between the germline ends. Methods used by the authors: Reference gene primers were amplified, and this amplification served to estimate nucleated cell counts. TCRdb's table, derived via immunoSEQ multiplex PCR, lists solely in-frame clones and lacks some. The D gene and trimming were derived from the DNA, and the V and J assignments and clone size from that table. This table has 250,000 to 350,000 clones, about 85% appearing once. This receptor was obtained from a human donor with COVID-19, enrolled during active disease. The donor label of this sample is uncertain. Sequencing input: peripheral blood. The gene calls are TRBV29-1 and TRBJ2-3; a weak D match, TRBD1 (6 bases). DNA of the CDR3: TGCAGCGCTCTACAGGGAGAAGCCACAGATACGCAGTATTTT. Translation: CSALQGEATDTQYF.